The T cell receptor (beta chain) under discussion was sequenced for a study of blood T cells in healthy people across ages. The V and J ends lost 1 base and 4 bases respectively, with 11 bases between them. Germline V gene sequence: CDR1 SGHVS, CDR2 FQNEAQ. The CDR3 has 15 residues. A second about 7 to 11 cycle PCR used barcoded and J-beta primers. TCRdb passed the 5' RACE reads through MiXCR, listing each CDR3 protein once. The table records 500,000 to 650,000 distinct CDR3 sequences, about 26% of them present only once. In this sample, this clonotype turned up a few times. Another study also made use of these data, one on T cells of mothers and their children.

Sequencing input: blood. The TCR was taken from a boy aged 2 to 10 in good health. This sequence joins TRBV7-8 and TRBJ2-1; the D call may be TRBD1 or TRBD2 (6 bases each). CDR3 residues: CASSLGGGMYNEQFF. The DNA of the CDR3 is TGTGCCAGCAGCTTAGGAGGGGGGATGTACAATGAGCAGTTCTTC.